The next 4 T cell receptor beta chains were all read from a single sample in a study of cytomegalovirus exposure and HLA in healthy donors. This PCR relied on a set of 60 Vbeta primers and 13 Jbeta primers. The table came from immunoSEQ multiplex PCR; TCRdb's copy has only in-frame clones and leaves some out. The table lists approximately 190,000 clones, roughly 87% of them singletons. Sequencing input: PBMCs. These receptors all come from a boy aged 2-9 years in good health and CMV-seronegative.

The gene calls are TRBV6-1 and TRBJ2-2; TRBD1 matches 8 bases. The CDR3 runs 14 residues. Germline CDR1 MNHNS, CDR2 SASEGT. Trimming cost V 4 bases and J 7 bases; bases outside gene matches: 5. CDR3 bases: TGTGCCAGCAGTGGCAGGGGGCGGGACGGGGAGCTGTTTTTT. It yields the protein CASSGRGRDGELFF.

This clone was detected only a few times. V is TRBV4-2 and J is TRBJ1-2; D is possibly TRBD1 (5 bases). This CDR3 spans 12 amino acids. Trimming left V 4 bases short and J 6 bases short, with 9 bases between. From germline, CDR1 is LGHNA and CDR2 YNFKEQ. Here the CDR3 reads CASSLQGHGYTF. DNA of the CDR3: TGTGCCAGCAGCCTTCAGGGTCATGGCTACACCTTC.

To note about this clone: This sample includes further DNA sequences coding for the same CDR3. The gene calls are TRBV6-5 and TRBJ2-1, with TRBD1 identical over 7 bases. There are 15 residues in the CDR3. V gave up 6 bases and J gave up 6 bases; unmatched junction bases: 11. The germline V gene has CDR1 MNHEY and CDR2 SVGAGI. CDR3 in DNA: TGTGCCAGCAGCTTCCGGACAGGCTTGGGCAATGAGCAGTTCTTC. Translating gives CASSFRTGLGNEQFF.

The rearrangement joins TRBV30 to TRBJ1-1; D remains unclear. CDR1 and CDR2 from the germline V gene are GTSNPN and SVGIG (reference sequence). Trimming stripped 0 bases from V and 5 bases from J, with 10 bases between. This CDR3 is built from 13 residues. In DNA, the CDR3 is TGTGCCTGGAGTGTAGCGGGTATTACTGAAGCTTTCTTT. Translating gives CAWSVAGITEAFF.